Here is one T cell receptor (beta chain) with its context. This CDR3 has 18 amino acids. Germline V gene data show CDR1 as SGHRS and CDR2 as YFSETQ. Trimming took 3 bases from V and 0 from J; bases not matched to a gene: 9. This table comes from immunoSEQ multiplex PCR, and its TCRdb copy is limited to in-frame clones, with some not included. In the table there are under 450,000 clones, about 91% of which are singletons. The data originate from a study of blood T cell repertoires in COVID-19. Material for sequencing was peripheral blood. This sequence joins TRBV5-1 and TRBJ1-6; 7 bases fit TRBD1. The TCR originated in a woman aged 45-60 years with COVID-19, enrolled during active disease. CDR3 bases: TGCGCCAGCAGCTCTGGGCGGGACAGAAGCTCCTATAATTCACCCCTCCACTTT. Translation gives CASSSGRDRSSYNSPLHF.